The 15 T cell receptor beta chains below all came from one sample that was sequenced in a study of blood T cell repertoires in COVID-19. Libraries were prepared by immunoSEQ multiplex PCR; TCRdb keeps only in-frame clonotypes and omits some of them. The table lists roughly 29,000 clones, 84% of them singletons. The source material was peripheral blood. All receptors derive from an elderly man with active COVID-19.

The chain recombines TRBV5-1 with TRBJ2-3; no reliable D call. This CDR3 has 14 residues. Germline values: CDR1 SGHRS, CDR2 YFSETQ. Trimming took off 0 bases at V and 2 bases at J, with 7 bases between the two ends. CDR3 sequence: CASSLGLNTDTQYF. The CDR3 nucleotides read TGCGCCAGCAGCTTGGGACTGAACACAGATACGCAGTATTTT.

This chain links TRBV3-1 (or the pseudogene TRBV3-2) with TRBJ1-2, with D perhaps TRBD1 (5 bases). V gave up 4 bases and J gave up 6 bases, with 18 bases separating them. Per germline, CDR1 LGHDT and CDR2 YNNKEL (reference sequence). This CDR3 comprises 15 residues. This CDR3 reads CASSPLAREGHGYTF. Written as DNA, the CDR3 is TGTGCCAGCAGCCCGCTGGCCAGGGAGGGGCATGGCTACACCTTC.

This clone was counted a few times. This chain connects TRBV5-4 to TRBJ2-2, with 11 bases aligning to TRBD1. J gave up 7 bases and V 4 bases, and 6 bases lay outside the gene matches. CDR3 length: 15 amino acids. Per the germline V gene, CDR1 is SGHNT and CDR2 is YYREEE (reference sequence). The CDR3 coding sequence is TGTGCCAGCAGCCACGGGACAGGGGGGATCGGGGAGCTGTTTTTT. Translation: CASSHGTGGIGELFF.

V usage is TRBV9 and J usage is TRBJ2-5; TRBD2 agrees at 9 bases. The J segment lost 4 bases and the V segment lost 0 bases, leaving 13 bases of the junction unmatched. The CDR3 covers 18 residues. Per germline, CDR1 SGDLS and CDR2 YYNGEE. This CDR3 is CASSVGVSGGRGGETQYF. The CDR3 nucleotides read TGTGCCAGCAGCGTAGGAGTTAGCGGGGGCCGGGGTGGAGAGACCCAGTACTTC.

V usage is TRBV28 and J usage is TRBJ2-1; 12 bases fit TRBD1. CDR3 length equals 18 residues. V shed 3 bases and J 1 base; nucleotides not matched to a gene: 7. The germline gives CDR1 MDHEN, CDR2 SYDVKM. Here the CDR3 reads CASSFGTGGGGSYNEQFF. The CDR3 nucleotides read TGTGCCAGCAGTTTTGGGACAGGGGGCGGAGGGTCCTACAATGAGCAGTTCTTC.

The V call is TRBV25-1, the J call TRBJ2-7, with 11 bases lining up with TRBD1. The CDR3 sequence is 15 residues long. The V gene end was trimmed by 0 bases and the J gene end by 5 bases; junction bases not matched to a gene: 3. The germline gives CDR1 MGHDK, CDR2 SYGVNS. DNA for the CDR3: TGTGCCAGCAGTGAATATGGGGACAGGGGGAACGAGCAGTACTTC. It yields the protein CASSEYGDRGNEQYF.

This clone was seen more than once but under ten times. The chain joins TRBV19 to TRBJ2-5; 7 bases line up with TRBD1. V lost 5 bases to trimming and J lost 2 bases; unmatched junction nucleotides: 5. CDR1 is LNHDA and CDR2 is SQIVND in the germline V gene (reference sequence). CDR3 size: 14 residues. Here the CDR3 DNA reads TGTGCCAGTAGTCCCCGGGACAGACAAGAGACCCAGTACTTC. It yields the protein CASSPRDRQETQYF.

The V and J genes are TRBV29-1 and TRBJ2-3; TRBD1 matches 10 bases. V dropped 6 bases and J dropped 8; count of bases not matched to a gene: 11. Germline V gene data show CDR1 as SQVTM and CDR2 as ANQGSEA. The CDR3 is 14 residues long. In DNA, the CDR3 is TGCAGCGTAGAGACAGGGGGCGCGAAAGGTACGCAGTATTTT. Translating it yields CSVETGGAKGTQYF.

This clone is classed as medium-sized. This chain connects TRBV7-8 to TRBJ2-1, with D possibly being TRBD1 (5 bases). Germline V CDR1 and CDR2: SGHVS, FQNEAQ. The CDR3 loop spans 15 amino acids. Trimming pared 6 bases from V and 1 base from J, leaving 13 bases between. CDR3 nucleotide sequence: TGTGCCAGCAGTTCAGGGTCCTTATCCTACAATGAGCAGTTCTTC. It codes for CASSSGSLSYNEQFF.

The chain joins TRBV12-3 or TRBV12-4 to TRBJ1-5; TRBD1 aligns across 7 bases. J was trimmed by 4 bases and V by 5 bases; bases with no gene match: 2. There are 13 residues in the CDR3. CDR3 bases: TGTGCCAGCAGTCCGGGACAGAATCAGCCCCAGCATTTT. The encoded protein is CASSPGQNQPQHF.

The table lists this clone with a count of one. The chain couples TRBV6-2 or TRBV6-3 to TRBJ2-5; 14 bases line up with TRBD2. V lost 5 bases, J lost 9 bases, and 5 bases stayed unmatched. CDR1 is MNHEY and CDR2 is SVGEGT in the germline V gene. The CDR3 is 14 residues long. Written as DNA, the CDR3 is TGTGCCAGCAGTCGGACTAGCGGGGGGAGGGCCCAGTACTTC. This codes for CASSRTSGGRAQYF.

The chain couples TRBV25-1 to TRBJ2-1; 13 positions agree with TRBD2. CDR1 is MGHDK and CDR2 is SYGVNS in the germline V gene. The CDR3 covers 18 residues. After removal of 7 bases from V and 1 base from J, the junction contained 10 bases not matched to a gene. The CDR3 DNA sequence: TGTGCCAGCACCTCGGGACTAGCGGGGTTGCAGTCCTACAATGAGCAGTTCTTC. Its protein is CASTSGLAGLQSYNEQFF.

The rearrangement uses TRBV9 and TRBJ1-1, with D tentatively TRBD1 (6 bases). This CDR3 comprises 12 residues. V gave up 7 bases and J gave up 6 bases, with 13 bases separating them. Per the germline V gene, CDR1 is SGDLS and CDR2 is YYNGEE. Written as DNA, the CDR3 is TGTGCCAGCTCACAGGGAAAACCTGAAGCTTTCTTT. Translated, it gives CASSQGKPEAFF.

The count of this clone is one. The V and J genes are TRBV5-5 and TRBJ2-7; 8 bases are shared with TRBD1. Looked up from germline, CDR1 is SGHKS and CDR2 is YYEKEE (reference sequence). Losses at the gene ends were 4 bases for V and 3 bases for J; bases not matched to a gene: 12. The CDR3 contains 16 residues. The CDR3 spells CASSPEDRVADYEQYF. The DNA of the CDR3 is TGTGCCAGCAGCCCAGAGGACAGGGTGGCCGACTACGAGCAGTACTTC.

On this clone itself: The junction does not match germline at one end; this may be a read error. The rearrangement uses TRBV5-6 and TRBJ2-7; 8 positions match TRBD1. CDR1 and CDR2 from the germline V gene are SGHDT and YYEEEE. The CDR3 covers 14 residues. Here the CDR3 DNA reads TGTGCCAGCAGCTCCCCCTCAGACAGGGGTGAATTTAACTTC. This gives the protein CASSSPSDRGEFNF.